The TCR beta chain under discussion was sequenced for a study of cytomegalovirus exposure and HLA in healthy donors (dated by TCRdb to between 2016 and 2019). In the study overall: According to an earlier analysis of several hundred of the donors, about 180 million T cells yielded some 120 million unique TCR beta sequences and about 300 Gb of sequence data. The number of typed donors differed by locus: about 620-630 for A, B, C, DRB1 and DQB1; 522 for DQA1; over 600 for DPA1; and around 470 for DPB1. The study combined high-throughput TCR immunosequencing, statistical association of individual TCRs with disease status, and machine learning to predict cytomegalovirus infection status. The study aimed to test whether cataloging public T cell receptors could reveal signatures of past pathogen exposure. Every discovery cohort repertoire had been produced on one sequencing platform. Because of strong linkage in the cohort, roughly five DR-DQ haplotypes were treated as single units for association and clustering. Across about 380 genotyped donors of the cohort, an average of about 250,000 unique TCR beta nucleotide sequences per donor were sequenced, and roughly a sixth of those sequences were non-productive. An early release covering just under 650 HLA-typed donors comprised roughly 300 gigabases of sequencing data and 85 million or so unique TCR sequences. Class I and class II HLA loci were covered by the typing at four-digit resolution. In addition to the first cohort of hundreds of subjects, a separate validation cohort of approximately 130 different subjects was used. An earlier analysis of fewer than 750 of the donors used high-throughput TCR beta sequencing to judge whether each TCR beta V gene segment behaved as functional or pseudogenic. Using immunosequencing, the study profiled T cell repertoires from 500 to 800 subjects and related those repertoires to cytomegalovirus serostatus. Donor age, sex, ethnicity and CMV serostatus were compiled alongside the repertoire data. In a later genetic analysis, genome-wide SNP genotypes for about 55% of the 666 donors were used, and that subset was treated as a discovery cohort. The genetic ancestry cluster associated with self-reported Caucasian donors included 81% of the 350 to 500 genotyped donors. Rather than drawing on any new phenotypic data, the later analysis identified candidate immune exposures from TCR beta sequences and the way those sequences occurred across donors. To study patterns of TCR occurrence, a later analysis re-analyzed previously published TCR beta repertoires from 700 or so donors and added high-resolution HLA genotyping. Paper-wide results and their limitations: In the study, about 150 TCR beta chains were listed as associated with cytomegalovirus. A later analysis associated around 16,000 TCR beta sequences with specific HLA alleles at a false discovery rate of 0.05. An association between a missense DCLRE1C variant and V-gene and J-gene trimming of TCR beta chains was found in a later genetic analysis and replicated in an independent cohort. The presence/absence analyses assumed that sequencing depth was roughly uniform across donors, and that assumption may not be true. Around 16 rarely observed V segments, including chromosome 9 orphons, were excluded from the earlier analysis of several hundred of the donors because counts were too low. In a later analysis, TCR association rates were found to vary across HLA loci, with the most associated TCRs seen for DRB1 alleles and the fewest for HLA-C alleles. Correlated functional status among segregating V segments might be attributable to linkage disequilibrium, but an unknown experimental factor could not be ruled out. CMV serostatus was the only immune exposure information available for the cohort. Strong co-occurrence of HLA alleles, especially DR and DQ, made assigning TCR associations to individual alleles difficult. A further reported finding was that TCR beta sequences accurately predicted the HLA-A and HLA-B alleles for most subjects in the first cohort. This cohort had only TCR beta chains sequenced, and the lack of alpha or paired-chain data limited which features could be detected. In an earlier analysis of over 550 of the donors, most TCR beta V segments were observed in productive rearrangements about 87% or about 30% of the time, broadly matching IMGT annotations. A later analysis reported that several top co-occurrence clusters appeared linked to parvovirus B19, influenza, CMV and Epstein-Barr virus. Across donors, most TCR sequences were observed very rarely, whereas some public TCRs were present in many individuals. Some IMGT-functional V segments, including TRBV6-2 and TRBV6-3, could not be told apart with the 87-base-pair reads, so those segments were excluded. It was suggested by the authors that the approach could potentially be generalized to other disease states and immunological phenotypes. A later analysis found that HLA-associated TCR beta chains were more clonally expanded and had lower generation probabilities than equally common non-associated chains. According to a later genetic analysis, donors in an Asian-associated ancestry cluster had fewer N-insertions in productive TCRs than the roughly 670-donor mean. Most CMV-associated TCR beta chains appeared to be HLA-restricted in a later analysis, and the HLA associations seemed to be driven largely by CMV exposure. In both the original and validation cohorts, the classifier was reported to diagnose cytomegalovirus status with high specificity and sensitivity. The sequencing pipeline was judged likely to have produced a cluster of highly shared sequence variants as a technical artifact. Three of the identified cytomegalovirus-associated TCR beta chains were confirmed in vitro to be specific for cytomegalovirus antigens. Because some donors lacked HLA typing at each locus, the association tests relied only on the typed subset.

A remark on this clone: Its antigen is currently not known. Per-base qualities were not stored, and no clone one base away is much larger.

As encoded in the germline V gene, CDR1 is MGHDK while CDR2 is SYGVNS. V is shortened by 2 bases, J by 10 bases, and the region joining them spans 18 bases. The CDR3 measures 16 amino acids from cysteine to phenylalanine. Only the CDR3 part of the read is kept: 48 bases, read in frame from the first base. Library prep was done by the immunoSEQ multiplex PCR assay. The multiplex PCR relied on a mix of 60 forward primers for TCR Vbeta segments and 13 reverse primers for TCR Jbeta segments. Amplification of the CDR3 region of rearranged TCR beta genes was performed with a multiplex PCR assay on genomic DNA. The Illumina HiSeq System was used to sequence the amplified TCR beta libraries as 87-base-pair reads. The published analysis was carried out like this. Across the 600 to 700 repertoires, a later analysis counted 80 million or so unique TCR beta chains, roughly 11 million of which were shared by at least two donors. A nearest-neighbor algorithm error-corrected the raw reads and collapsed the reads into unique sequences, merging closely related sequences to remove PCR and sequencing errors. Alignment of CDR3 sequences to IMGT reference sequences was used to assign V, D and J gene segments. For a sequence to be retained, a match of at least six nucleotides to both a V gene segment and a J gene segment was required. A rearrangement was called productive if the CDR3 had no stop codons and remained in frame with V and J, and every other rearrangement was called non-productive. Following IMGT convention, CDR3 was defined as the stretch from the second conserved V-encoded cysteine up to the conserved J-encoded phenylalanine. In an earlier analysis of some 550 of the donors, sequences lacking an unambiguous match to a single V gene segment were excluded. In an earlier analysis of almost 600 of the donors, a V segment was called functional when productive rearrangements were above 56.7%, and segregating when the standard deviation between donors exceeded 5%. A statistical classification framework was developed to diagnose cytomegalovirus status using the catalog of TCR beta chain sequences. In a later analysis, V and J genes were assigned by comparing TCR nucleotide sequences against IMGT/GENE-DB human TR gene sequences. In a later analysis, CDR3 sequences and most-parsimonious VDJ recombination scenarios were assigned using the TCRdist pipeline. A later analysis defined each TCR beta chain by its CDR3 amino acid sequence plus V-gene family, and excluded reads lacking a unique V-gene family. To address suspected cross-contamination and a sequencing artifact, a later analysis removed under 600 highly shared, low-generation-probability nucleotide sequences. In a later analysis, a clonal expansion index was calculated for each public chain from normalized within-repertoire ranks of inferred template counts. Generation probabilities in a later analysis came from a VDJ recombination model fitted to out-of-frame rearrangements, and those results were checked against IGoR. In a later analysis, TCR-TCR, TCR-HLA and TCR-CMV co-occurrence was scored with hypergeometric tests, and a repertoire-size bias correction was applied to TCR pairs. In a later analysis, false discovery rates were estimated by permuting HLA or CMV assignments 20 times. In a later analysis, co-occurring TCRs were grouped with DBSCAN, and TCRdist sequence similarity was added when clustering was performed within HLA-allele-positive subsets. Co-occurrence clustering excluded repertoires with fewer than 30,000 or more than 120,000 public chains, plus five with anomalous nucleotide sharing. Imported from immuneACCESS, the table was reduced by TCRdb to in-frame sequences with V and J called. These copies leave out some clones; in studies compared against another copy, an unresolved V gene accounts for under half, and the cause of the remainder is not known. V and J calls and clone size are as listed in that table; D and trimming were resolved from the DNA. This sample is represented by a few hundred thousand clones; 75% to 80% of them were singletons. Around 1.8% of the sample is held by the ten biggest clonotypes.

The cohort was made up of 500 to 800 healthy bone marrow donors. Cohort members were all nominally healthy when sampled, although unrecorded immune exposures were likely present. The donor tested CMV seronegative, placing the donor among the roughly 340 seronegative members of the cohort. A peripheral blood sample was collected from each donor, and TCR beta sequencing was performed on peripheral blood mononuclear cells. The Qiagen DNeasy Blood Extraction Kit was used to extract genomic DNA from the blood cell samples. Sample: PBMCs. The sequence was collected from a man aged 18-30 years in good health and CMV-seronegative. The sequence joins TRBV25-1 to TRBJ1-6; possibly the D gene is TRBD1, per 6 matching bases. The sequenced DNA: TGTGCCAGCAGTGAAGAGAGGAACAGGGTAGGGTCACCCCTCCACTTT. Its coded protein is CASSEERNRVGSPLHF.